A selection of T cell receptor beta chains follows, all from one sample in a study of shared clonotypes between healthy human individuals. TCRdb keeps only in-frame clones here, not all; method: immunoSEQ multiplex PCR. The top ten clones hold more than 0.9% of a sample with some 1.4 million clones, roughly 96% of them seen once. The sequenced material came from naive CD4+ T cells sorted from blood. Receptors were obtained from a young man in good health. The CDR3 runs from the conserved cysteine through the conserved F or W. Each record gives: clone size, D gene, J gene, V gene, CDR3 length, CDR3 DNA, CDR3 protein. A D gene is named only where the DNA matches it firmly. Clone size is stated in some rows and not others, as once, few, many or a class when expanded.

abundance: .
d_gene: TRBD1
j_gene: TRBJ2-7
v_gene: TRBV29-1
len: 13
CDR3nt: TGCAGCATCCGGGACAGGGGTTCCTACGAGCAGTACTTC
CDR3aa: CSIRDRGSYEQYF

abundance: .
d_gene: TRBD1
j_gene: TRBJ2-7
v_gene: TRBV7-2
len: 15
CDR3nt: TGTGCCAGCAGCTACCAGACAGGGTCTTACTCCGAGCAGTACTTC
CDR3aa: CASSYQTGSYSEQYF

abundance: .
d_gene: .
j_gene: TRBJ2-7
v_gene: TRBV11-2
len: 17
CDR3nt: TGTGCCAGCAGCTTAGGTCGGGTAGTCCGGACAGCCTCGCGGCAGTACTTC
CDR3aa: CASSLGRVVRTASRQYF

abundance: .
d_gene: .
j_gene: TRBJ1-3
v_gene: TRBV18
len: 13
CDR3nt: TGTGCCAGCTCACCGGGGAGTGGAAACACCATATATTTT
CDR3aa: CASSPGSGNTIYF

abundance: .
d_gene: .
j_gene: TRBJ1-1
v_gene: TRBV2
len: 16
CDR3nt: TGTGCCAGCAGTGAGGGGGTCTCCAGGGGAAGAACTGAAGCTTTCTTT
CDR3aa: CASSEGVSRGRTEAFF

abundance: .
d_gene: .
j_gene: TRBJ2-7
v_gene: TRBV29-1
len: 12
CDR3nt: TGCAGCGTTGTACTTCTCTCCTACGAGCAGTACTTC
CDR3aa: CSVVLLSYEQYF

abundance: .
d_gene: .
j_gene: TRBJ1-1
v_gene: TRBV18
len: 13
CDR3nt: TGTGCCAGCTCACAAGACATGAACACTGAAGCTTTCTTT
CDR3aa: CASSQDMNTEAFF

abundance: .
d_gene: .
j_gene: TRBJ1-1
v_gene: TRBV27
len: 17
CDR3nt: TGTGCCAGCAGTTTCCAGGGTCGCTCCAGTGGGAACACTGAAGCTTTCTTT
CDR3aa: CASSFQGRSSGNTEAFF

abundance: .
d_gene: TRBD1
j_gene: TRBJ1-4
v_gene: TRBV11-2
len: 15
CDR3nt: TGTGCCAGCAGCTGGGGGAGACAGGGACGTGAAAAACTGTTTTTT
CDR3aa: CASSWGRQGREKLFF

abundance: once
d_gene: .
j_gene: TRBJ2-7
v_gene: TRBV5-1
len: 16
CDR3nt: TGCGCCAGCAGTCAGTCCCGAAAGGGGGGGACCTACGAGCAGTACTTC
CDR3aa: CASSQSRKGGTYEQYF

abundance: .
d_gene: .
j_gene: TRBJ1-1
v_gene: TRBV7-9
len: 16
CDR3nt: TGTGCCAGCAGCTCCGAGAGCACAGGTTGGGACACTGAAGCTTTCTTT
CDR3aa: CASSSESTGWDTEAFF

abundance: .
d_gene: .
j_gene: TRBJ2-1
v_gene: TRBV18
len: 12
CDR3nt: TGTGCCAGCTCGACAAGTTACAATGAGCAGTTCTTC
CDR3aa: CASSTSYNEQFF

abundance: .
d_gene: TRBD1
j_gene: TRBJ1-4
v_gene: TRBV19
len: 19
CDR3nt: TGTGCCAGTAGTATCCACACCGTCCCGACGACAGGGACTAATGAAAAACTGTTTTTT
CDR3aa: CASSIHTVPTTGTNEKLFF

abundance: .
d_gene: TRBD1
j_gene: TRBJ2-7
v_gene: TRBV27
len: 15
CDR3nt: TGTGCCAGCAGTTCCCCGACAGGGGGCATTCACGAGCAGTACTTC
CDR3aa: CASSSPTGGIHEQYF

abundance: few
d_gene: .
j_gene: TRBJ2-7
v_gene: TRBV28
len: 12
CDR3nt: TGTGCCAGCAGTTTAGCCGGGACGGATCAGTACTTC
CDR3aa: CASSLAGTDQYF

abundance: once
d_gene: .
j_gene: TRBJ1-5
v_gene: TRBV5-6
len: 13
CDR3nt: TGTGCCAGCAGCTTGGGACGGAATCAGCCCCAGCATTTT
CDR3aa: CASSLGRNQPQHF

abundance: .
d_gene: .
j_gene: TRBJ2-7
v_gene: TRBV6-6
len: 15
CDR3nt: TGTGCCAGCAGGCCCCTGACAGGTAGCCGTTACGAGCAGTACTTC
CDR3aa: CASRPLTGSRYEQYF

abundance: .
d_gene: .
j_gene: TRBJ2-7
v_gene: TRBV27
len: 15
CDR3nt: TGTGCCAGCAGTCCCAACGCGGACAGAGCCTACGAGCAGTACTTC
CDR3aa: CASSPNADRAYEQYF

abundance: .
d_gene: .
j_gene: TRBJ2-5
v_gene: TRBV5-4
len: 16
CDR3nt: TGTGCCAGCAGCTTGTCCTCCGGGAGTAAGGGAGAGACCCAGTACTTC
CDR3aa: CASSLSSGSKGETQYF

abundance: .
d_gene: TRBD1
j_gene: TRBJ1-5
v_gene: TRBV28
len: 18
CDR3nt: TGTGCCAGCACCCAGGGCAGGGGGCGGTTTTGGGGCAATCAGCCCCAGCATTTT
CDR3aa: CASTQGRGRFWGNQPQHF

abundance: .
d_gene: TRBD2
j_gene: TRBJ2-1
v_gene: TRBV5-1
len: 16
CDR3nt: TGCGCCAGCAGCTTTACTAGCGCCCGAGGGGTAAATGAGCAGTTCTTC
CDR3aa: CASSFTSARGVNEQFF

abundance: .
d_gene: TRBD2
j_gene: TRBJ2-3
v_gene: TRBV5-4
len: 13
CDR3nt: TGTGCCAGTAGCGGAGCGGGAGAGGTTACGCAGTATTTT
CDR3aa: CASSGAGEVTQYF

abundance: once
d_gene: .
j_gene: TRBJ1-3
v_gene: TRBV5-1
len: 15
CDR3nt: TGCGCCAGCAGCGTTTCCGTCGATTCTGGAAACACCATATATTTT
CDR3aa: CASSVSVDSGNTIYF

abundance: .
d_gene: .
j_gene: TRBJ1-3
v_gene: TRBV20-1
len: 11
CDR3nt: TGCAGTGCCAGGGGCCCGAACACCATATATTTT
CDR3aa: CSARGPNTIYF

abundance: .
d_gene: .
j_gene: TRBJ2-1
v_gene: TRBV28
len: 14
CDR3nt: TGTGCCAGCAGCCCCAGCGGAGTCTACAATGAGCAGTTCTTC
CDR3aa: CASSPSGVYNEQFF

abundance: once
d_gene: .
j_gene: TRBJ1-1
v_gene: TRBV4-3
len: 16
CDR3nt: TGCGCCAGCAGCTTGCTCGCGGGGACGGGAACAACTGAAGCTTTCTTT
CDR3aa: CASSLLAGTGTTEAFF

abundance: .
d_gene: TRBD1
j_gene: TRBJ1-5
v_gene: TRBV28
len: 14
CDR3nt: TGTGCCAGCAGTCCAGGGACAGTTAATCAGCCCCAGCATTTT
CDR3aa: CASSPGTVNQPQHF

abundance: .
d_gene: TRBD2
j_gene: TRBJ2-3
v_gene: TRBV7-9
len: 18
CDR3nt: TGTGCCAGCAGTCCGACCGGGACTAGCGGGAGAGGCACAGATACGCAGTATTTT
CDR3aa: CASSPTGTSGRGTDTQYF

abundance: .
d_gene: .
j_gene: TRBJ2-3
v_gene: TRBV7-2
len: 15
CDR3nt: TGTGCCAGCAGCTCCGTTAGCTGGGATACAGATACGCAGTATTTT
CDR3aa: CASSSVSWDTDTQYF

abundance: .
d_gene: .
j_gene: TRBJ2-2
v_gene: TRBV30
len: 15
CDR3nt: TGTGCCTGGAGTGCGCCGGGACTTTACACCGGGGAGCTGTTTTTT
CDR3aa: CAWSAPGLYTGELFF

abundance: .
d_gene: TRBD2
j_gene: TRBJ2-2
v_gene: TRBV9
len: 15
CDR3nt: TGTGCCAGCAGCGTAGACGGGAGGTACACCGGGGAGCTGTTTTTT
CDR3aa: CASSVDGRYTGELFF

abundance: .
d_gene: TRBD1
j_gene: TRBJ1-2
v_gene: TRBV28
len: 17
CDR3nt: TGTGCCAGCAGGACAGCAGGGGGCGCGGGGACTAACTATGGCTACACCTTC
CDR3aa: CASRTAGGAGTNYGYTF

abundance: .
d_gene: .
j_gene: TRBJ1-5
v_gene: TRBV15
len: 15
CDR3nt: TGTGCCACCAGCAGGGACACCAAGTGGGATCAGCCCCAGCATTTT
CDR3aa: CATSRDTKWDQPQHF

abundance: .
d_gene: .
j_gene: TRBJ1-1
v_gene: TRBV2
len: 13
CDR3nt: TGTGCCAGCGGGAAGGAGTCCTTATCTGAAGCTTTCTTT
CDR3aa: CASGKESLSEAFF

abundance: .
d_gene: .
j_gene: TRBJ1-1
v_gene: TRBV11-2
len: 15
CDR3nt: TGTGCCAGCAGCTTAGGGCTTTTCTTGGGCACTGAAGCTTTCTTT
CDR3aa: CASSLGLFLGTEAFF

abundance: .
d_gene: .
j_gene: TRBJ2-2
v_gene: TRBV11-2
len: 15
CDR3nt: TGTGCCAGCAGCTTAGGACAGGCGAACACCGGGGAGCTGTTTTTT
CDR3aa: CASSLGQANTGELFF

abundance: .
d_gene: .
j_gene: TRBJ1-5
v_gene: TRBV6-5
len: 13
CDR3nt: TGTGCCAGCAGTTACGGGGGGGGTCAGCCCCAGCATTTT
CDR3aa: CASSYGGGQPQHF

abundance: .
d_gene: .
j_gene: TRBJ2-7
v_gene: TRBV29-1
len: 14
CDR3nt: TGCAGCGTTATGGGGAAGGTTTCCCCCTACGAGCAGTACTTC
CDR3aa: CSVMGKVSPYEQYF

abundance: .
d_gene: .
j_gene: TRBJ2-7
v_gene: TRBV2
len: 15
CDR3nt: TGTGCCAGCAGTGAAATCCAGGGGCGCCGGCACGAGCAGTACTTC
CDR3aa: CASSEIQGRRHEQYF

abundance: .
d_gene: .
j_gene: TRBJ2-5
v_gene: TRBV6-5
len: 13
CDR3nt: TGTGCCAGCAGTTCACAGGGAAGGGAGACCCAGTACTTC
CDR3aa: CASSSQGRETQYF

abundance: .
d_gene: .
j_gene: TRBJ1-5
v_gene: TRBV27
len: 15
CDR3nt: TGTGCCAGCAGTTTATCGCGGCAGCCCCATCAGCCCCAGCATTTT
CDR3aa: CASSLSRQPHQPQHF

abundance: .
d_gene: TRBD2
j_gene: TRBJ2-1
v_gene: TRBV6-1
len: 17
CDR3nt: TGTGCCAGCAGTGAAGCCTTAGCGGGAGGGTCTAATGATGAGCAGTTCTTC
CDR3aa: CASSEALAGGSNDEQFF

abundance: .
d_gene: .
j_gene: TRBJ1-3
v_gene: TRBV30
len: 18
CDR3nt: TGTGCCTGGAGCCCTTGGCCGGTTGGGCCTATCTCTGGAAACACCATATATTTT
CDR3aa: CAWSPWPVGPISGNTIYF

abundance: .
d_gene: .
j_gene: TRBJ2-7
v_gene: TRBV6-5
len: 14
CDR3nt: TGTGCCAGCAGTTACCTGGACCGCCCCTACGAGCAGTACTTC
CDR3aa: CASSYLDRPYEQYF

abundance: .
d_gene: .
j_gene: TRBJ1-5
v_gene: TRBV2
len: 13
CDR3nt: TGTGCCAGCAGTCCCCCGAGCAATCAGCCCCAGCATTTT
CDR3aa: CASSPPSNQPQHF

abundance: .
d_gene: TRBD1
j_gene: TRBJ1-1
v_gene: TRBV27
len: 13
CDR3nt: TGTGCCAGTCGGACAGGGGCTAGGACTGAAGCTTTCTTT
CDR3aa: CASRTGARTEAFF

abundance: once
d_gene: .
j_gene: TRBJ2-7
v_gene: TRBV5-1
len: 14
CDR3nt: TGCGCCAGCAGCTTAGACCCGGGTCCCTACGAGCAGTACTTC
CDR3aa: CASSLDPGPYEQYF

abundance: .
d_gene: TRBD1
j_gene: TRBJ2-1
v_gene: TRBV20-1
len: 11
CDR3nt: TGCAGTGCTAACCAAGGGGGCGTGAGGGTCTTC
CDR3aa: CSANQGGVRVF

abundance: .
d_gene: .
j_gene: TRBJ2-7
v_gene: TRBV2
len: 12
CDR3nt: TGTGCCAGCAGTGATAGAGGGCGGGAGCAGTACTTC
CDR3aa: CASSDRGREQYF

abundance: once
d_gene: TRBD2
j_gene: TRBJ2-1
v_gene: TRBV5-1
len: 20
CDR3nt: TGCGCCAGCAGCTTGGAATTGGCAGGACTAGCGGGAAGTTCGGTCAATGAGCAGTTCTTC
CDR3aa: CASSLELAGLAGSSVNEQFF